This TCR beta chain stems from a study of a mutant IDH1 vaccine in newly diagnosed glioma. TCRdb's copy holds only in-frame clones and misses some; the assay was immunoSEQ multiplex PCR. The sample has 30,000 to 35,000 clones, more than 55% seen once; the top ten hold approximately 10%. This clone has more than one count but fewer than ten. Its specificity is unknown. V was pared by 11 bases and J by 7 bases, with 5 bases between. The germline gives CDR1 MDHEN, CDR2 SYDVKM. This CDR3 has 8 residues. Noted time point: week 5, during vaccination. Vaccine doses each comprised 300 ug of mutant IDH1 20-mer peptide, with topical imiquimod.

This clonotype was sampled from a woman aged 18-30 years with glioma. This chain connects TRBV28 to TRBJ2-5; tentatively, D is TRBD2 (5 bases). This material consisted of PBMCs, taken from a glioma patient whose treatment included an IDH1 peptide vaccine. The CDR3 loop is CAAGTQYF. CDR3 in DNA: TGTGCCGCGGGGACCCAGTACTTC.